What follows are 18 T cell receptor beta chains derived from one specimen sequenced in a study of blood T cell repertoires in COVID-19. Libraries were prepared by immunoSEQ multiplex PCR; TCRdb keeps only in-frame clonotypes and omits some of them. Altogether 150,000 to 200,000 clones are present, around 80% being singletons, with the ten largest covering around 6.3%. The sequencing input was peripheral blood. These TCRs come from an older man with active or convalescent COVID-19.

This clone was counted once. The chain uses TRBV5-1 and TRBJ2-1; 7 nucleotides match TRBD2. Germline V gives CDR1 SGHRS, CDR2 YFSETQ. This CDR3 has 16 amino acids. Unmatched junction bases numbered 10, after V lost 2 bases and J lost 5 bases. CDR3 DNA sequence: TGCGCCAGCAGCTTTCTAGCGGCGGGGTTAGACAATGAGCAGTTCTTC. Translation gives CASSFLAAGLDNEQFF.

This chain links TRBV9 with TRBJ2-1, with a tentative D call TRBD2 (6 bases). V lost 4 bases and J lost 14, with 16 bases in between. The CDR3 spans 12 residues. Germline V gene lookup returns CDR1 SGDLS and CDR2 YYNGEE. The CDR3 protein is CASSMPGLPEFF. CDR3 sequence (DNA): TGTGCCAGCAGCATGCCGGGACTCCCGGAGTTCTTC.

This clone has just one count. The chain uses TRBV18 and TRBJ2-2; 12 nucleotides line up with TRBD1. V shed 3 bases, J shed 4 bases, and the junction held 0 bases outside the gene matches. This CDR3 has 15 amino acids. CDR1 and CDR2 from the germline V gene are KGHSH and LQKENI. The CDR3 loop is CASSPGQGATGELFF. CDR3 in DNA: TGTGCCAGCTCACCGGGACAGGGGGCCACCGGGGAGCTGTTTTTT.

J is TRBJ2-3 and V is TRBV3-1 (or the pseudogene TRBV3-2); 8 positions agree with TRBD2. CDR1 LGHDT and CDR2 YNNKEL come from the germline V gene (reference sequence). The CDR3 runs 16 residues. V shed 6 bases, J shed 2 bases, and the junction held 10 bases outside the gene matches. As DNA, the CDR3 is TGTGCCAGCAGGAGCCTTAGCGGGATTGCCACAGATACGCAGTATTTT. It codes for CASRSLSGIATDTQYF.

J is TRBJ2-2 and V is TRBV5-6; 8 bases match TRBD2. Germline values: CDR1 SGHDT, CDR2 YYEEEE. CDR3 length: 16 amino acids. V lost 1 base and J lost 3; bases outside the gene matches: 5. The CDR3 DNA is TGTGCCAGCAGCTTGTTGGCGGGGGGCTACACCGGGGAGCTGTTTTTT. This gives the protein CASSLLAGGYTGELFF.

The chain joins TRBV6-5 to TRBJ1-5; possibly TRBD1 for D (6 bases). The CDR3 covers 14 residues. The germline CDR1 and CDR2 sequences are MNHEY and SVGAGI. V lost 2 bases, J lost 7 bases, and 12 bases lay in between. In nucleotides, the CDR3 is TGTGCCAGCAGTTACGGGGAGGGGGGGCAGCCCCAGCATTTT. This codes for CASSYGEGGQPQHF.

Comments on this clone: A read error may produce the germline difference seen at one junction end. This rearrangement joins TRBV27 to TRBJ1-1; perhaps TRBD1 as D (5 bases). Germline V gene sequence: CDR1 MNHEY, CDR2 SMNVEV (reference sequence). The CDR3 length is 14 residues. The CDR3 DNA follows: TGTGCCAGCAGTCTTTCGGACATGACAACTGAAGCTTCCTTT. Residues: CASSLSDMTTEASF.

This clone was detected a few times. V is TRBV5-6 and J is TRBJ2-1, with a weak D call TRBD1 (6 bases). The ends were cut back, 3 bases at V and 7 bases at J, with 17 bases in the middle. The CDR3 length is 15 residues. Per germline, CDR1 SGHDT and CDR2 YYEEEE. CDR3 in DNA: TGTGCCAGCAGCTGGGGCAGGGGCCCTTTTAATGAGCAGTTCTTC. Translated, it gives CASSWGRGPFNEQFF.

CDR3 sequence reads: CASSLERGARNEQFF. CDR3 in DNA: TGTGCCAGCAGCTTGGAAAGGGGCGCACGGAATGAGCAGTTCTTC. V and J are TRBV5-8 and TRBJ2-1; possibly TRBD1 for D (5 bases). Trimming left V 0 bases short and J 7 bases short, with 14 bases between. Germline CDR1 is SGHTS and CDR2 is YDEGEE. CDR3 length: 15 amino acids.

The chain's CDR3 is CASSWDHSGSSYNEQFF. CDR3 DNA: TGCGCCAGCAGCTGGGACCATAGCGGGAGCTCCTACAATGAGCAGTTCTTC. The gene calls are TRBV5-1 and TRBJ2-1; TRBD2 matches at 9 bases. The CDR3 sequence is 17 residues long. After removal of 3 bases from V and 0 bases from J, the junction contained 7 bases not matched to a gene. CDR1 and CDR2 (germline): SGHRS, YFSETQ.

This clone was detected once. The V and J genes are TRBV7-2 and TRBJ2-5, with 9 nucleotides matching TRBD1. This CDR3 has 16 amino acids. The germline V gene has CDR1 SGHTA and CDR2 FQGNSA. V lost 3 bases, J lost 5 bases, and 10 bases stayed unmatched. The CDR3 is CASSFQGTGLLETQYF. The CDR3 DNA sequence: TGTGCCAGCAGCTTCCAAGGGACAGGGCTCTTGGAGACCCAGTACTTC.

The V gene is TRBV6-5, the J gene TRBJ2-7, with TRBD2 matching 10 bases. The V gene's germline CDR1 is MNHEY and CDR2 SVGAGI. With 2 bases clipped from V and 3 bases from J, the junction kept 4 bases outside the gene matches. CDR3 length: 15 amino acids. The CDR3 nucleotides read TGTGCCAGCAGTTACCAAGCGGGAGGGTACTACGAGCAGTACTTC. The encoded protein is CASSYQAGGYYEQYF.

This rearrangement joins TRBV13 to TRBJ2-1, with no clear D. This CDR3 has 12 residues. CDR1 PRHDT and CDR2 FYEKMQ come from the germline V gene (reference sequence). The V end was cut by 1 base, the J end by 8 bases, with 6 bases between. In DNA, the CDR3 is TGTGCCAGCAGCTTAGTTGGCTATGAGCAGTTCTTC. Translating gives CASSLVGYEQFF.

The V call is TRBV2, the J call TRBJ2-7; a weak D match, TRBD1 (6 bases). Germline CDR1 reads SNHLY; CDR2 reads FYNNEI. There are 13 residues in the CDR3. Trimming shortened V by 8 bases and J by 5 bases, and 16 bases separated the two germline ends. CDR3 loop: CASFTGIGNEQYF. The CDR3 DNA is TGTGCCAGCTTTACAGGGATCGGCAACGAGCAGTACTTC. The full variable domain, completed using reference TRBV2 and TRBJ2-7, is EPEVTQTPSHQVTQMGQEVILRCVPISNHLYFYWYRQILGQKVEFLVSFYNNEISEKSEIFDDQFSVERPDGSNFTLKIRSTKLEDSAMYFCASFTGIGNEQYFGPGTRLTVT.

V usage is TRBV10-1 and J usage is TRBJ2-7, with 10 bases lining up with TRBD1. With V trimmed by 3 bases and J by 1 base, 6 bases remained unmatched. Germline V CDR1 and CDR2: WNHNN, SYGVQD (reference sequence). This CDR3 has 16 residues. The CDR3: CASSELRTGGSYEQYF. CDR3 DNA: TGCGCCAGCAGTGAACTCCGGACAGGGGGGTCCTACGAGCAGTACTTC.

The V call is TRBV6-5, the J call TRBJ1-1; 7 bases line up with TRBD1. This CDR3 is 13 amino acids long. Per germline, CDR1 MNHEY and CDR2 SVGAGI. J was trimmed by 3 bases and V by 10 bases; bases with no gene match: 8. CDR3: CATYNTGDTEAFF. The CDR3 DNA is TGTGCCACCTATAATACAGGGGACACTGAAGCTTTCTTT.

V usage is TRBV7-6 and J usage is TRBJ2-2; 7 nucleotides match TRBD1. Germline values: CDR1 SGHVS, CDR2 FNYEAQ. The CDR3 has 16 amino acids. V lost 6 bases, J lost 5 bases, and 12 bases stayed unmatched. DNA for the CDR3: TGTGCCAGCAGATCTGCCGGGACAGCCCTAACCGGGGAGCTGTTTTTT. It codes for CASRSAGTALTGELFF.

The rearrangement uses TRBV19 and TRBJ2-2, with 8 bases lining up with TRBD1. Germline V gives CDR1 LNHDA, CDR2 SQIVND (reference sequence). This CDR3 region has 14 residues. Trimming removed 6 bases from V and 7 bases from J; junction bases left unmatched: 7. The DNA for the CDR3 is TGTGCCAGTAGGCCGGGGACAGGTGGCGGGGAGCTGTTTTTT. Protein: CASRPGTGGGELFF.